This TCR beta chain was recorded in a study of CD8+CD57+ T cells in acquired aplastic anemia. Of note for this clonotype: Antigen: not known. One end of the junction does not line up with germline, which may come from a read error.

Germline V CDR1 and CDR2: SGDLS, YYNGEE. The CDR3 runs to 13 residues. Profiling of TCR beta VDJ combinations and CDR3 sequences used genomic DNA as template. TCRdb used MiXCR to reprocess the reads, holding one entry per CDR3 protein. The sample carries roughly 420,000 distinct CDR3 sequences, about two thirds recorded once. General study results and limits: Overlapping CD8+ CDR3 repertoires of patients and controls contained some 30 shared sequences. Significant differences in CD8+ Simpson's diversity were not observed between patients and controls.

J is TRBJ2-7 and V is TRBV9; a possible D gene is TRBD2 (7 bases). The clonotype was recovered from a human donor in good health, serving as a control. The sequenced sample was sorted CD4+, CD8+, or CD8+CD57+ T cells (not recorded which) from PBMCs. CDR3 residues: CASSLAGPGGQDF. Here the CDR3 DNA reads TGTGCCAGCAGCTTGGCGGGGCCCGGGGGGCAGGACTTC.